This T cell receptor (beta chain) appears in the sequencing data of a study of blood T cell repertoires in COVID-19. Germline V gene sequence: CDR1 MDHEN, CDR2 SYDVKM. The V and J ends lost 4 bases and 14 bases, in that order; junction bases with no gene match: 9. The CDR3 sequence is 12 residues long. Authors' analysis steps: Reference gene primer amplification gave nucleated cell count estimates. Method: immunoSEQ multiplex PCR; TCRdb's copy keeps in-frame clones and lacks some. V, J and clone size derive from that table, while D and trimming were established from the DNA sequence. The sample contains a few hundred thousand clones, 82% of which appear only once.

This receptor was taken from a woman aged 18-35 years with acute or convalescent COVID-19. The sequenced material came from peripheral blood. The genes are TRBV28 and TRBJ2-5; 8 positions agree with TRBD2. CDR3 region: CASSSTTSGSYF. The CDR3 DNA sequence: TGTGCCAGCAGTTCCACCACTAGCGGCTCTTACTTC.